The present T cell receptor beta chain was sequenced within a study of type 1 and type 2 diabetes patients. Study as a whole: T cells were magnetically sorted from PBMCs as CD4+ or CD8+ subsets. Sequencing for the whole study yielded roughly 20,000,000 paired-end reads.

The PCR template was genomic DNA. A primer set of 30 forward and 13 reverse primers amplified the CDR3. MiXCR was run by TCRdb on the multiplex PCR reads, yielding one entry per CDR3 protein. The data contain 250,000 or so distinct CDR3 sequences, 40% to 50% of them singletons. Trimming removed 4 bases from V and 1 base from J; junction bases left unmatched: 3. In germline, CDR1 is LGHDT, CDR2 YNNKEL (reference sequence). This CDR3 is built from 15 residues. Points on this clonotype: Antigen unknown.

Study-wide points: Age and gender were not matched between study groups.

This chain connects TRBV3-1 to TRBJ1-5, with TRBD1 matching 8 bases. The sequence came from a young man with type 2 diabetes. Sample: peripheral blood mononuclear cells (PBMCs). The CDR3 DNA follows: TGTGCCAGCAGCCGGGGACAGGAAAGCAATCAGCCCCAGCATTTT. This codes for CASSRGQESNQPQHF.